The source of this T cell receptor (beta chain) is a study of cytomegalovirus exposure and HLA in healthy donors. Data came from immunoSEQ multiplex PCR; TCRdb stores just in-frame clones and leaves some out. This sample has roughly 70,000 clones; 96% occur once, and the top ten carry about 2.4%. Germline CDR1 SGDLS, CDR2 YYNGEE. This CDR3 region has 14 residues. Unmatched junction bases numbered 4, after V lost 8 bases and J lost 1 base. The V and J genes are TRBV9 and TRBJ2-2; 8 positions match TRBD2. Sequencing input: PBMCs. The sequence came from a man between 18 and 29 years old in good health and CMV-seronegative. The CDR3 sequence is CASSREGNTGELFF. CDR3 nucleotides: TGTGCCAGTAGCCGGGAGGGGAACACCGGGGAGCTGTTTTTT.